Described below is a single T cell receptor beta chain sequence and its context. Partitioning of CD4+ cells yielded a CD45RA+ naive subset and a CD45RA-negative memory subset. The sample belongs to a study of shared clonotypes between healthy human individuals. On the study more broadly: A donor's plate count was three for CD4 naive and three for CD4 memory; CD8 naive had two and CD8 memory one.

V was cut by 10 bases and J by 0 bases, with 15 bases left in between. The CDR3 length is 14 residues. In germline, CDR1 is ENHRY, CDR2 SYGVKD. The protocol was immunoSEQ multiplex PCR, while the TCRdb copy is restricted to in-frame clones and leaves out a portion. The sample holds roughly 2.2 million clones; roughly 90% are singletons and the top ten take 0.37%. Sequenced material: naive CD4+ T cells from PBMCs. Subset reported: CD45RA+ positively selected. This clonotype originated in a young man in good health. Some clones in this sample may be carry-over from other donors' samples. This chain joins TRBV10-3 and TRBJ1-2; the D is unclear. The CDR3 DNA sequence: TGTGCCACCCAGAAGGTGGAAGCTAACTATGGCTACACCTTC. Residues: CATQKVEANYGYTF.